The 32 T cell receptor beta chains in this list originate from one sample, sequenced in a study of blood T cells in healthy people across ages. Primers used in a second PCR of roughly 6 to 11 cycles were a sample-barcoded 5' primer and a J-beta primer mix. MiXCR, applied by TCRdb to the 5' RACE reads, yields one record per CDR3 protein. The top ten hold about 23% of the sample, which has fewer than 2,000,000 distinct CDR3 sequences, around 42% seen once. The specimen was blood. The origin of the receptors is a human donor in good health.

The rearrangement links TRBV29-1 to TRBJ2-2, with D perhaps assigned TRBD1 or TRBD2 (5 bases each). Trimming removed 2 bases at V and 6 bases at J, with 22 bases between. The germline V gene has CDR1 SQVTM and CDR2 ANQGSEA. The length of the CDR3 is 17 residues. The CDR3 here is CSVEYPNTGPMAGELFF. DNA for the CDR3: TGCAGCGTTGAATATCCCAACACGGGGCCGATGGCCGGGGAGCTGTTTTTT.

This chain links TRBV28 with TRBJ2-7; 7 nucleotides agree with TRBD2. The CDR3 runs 14 residues. V shed 8 bases and J 4 bases; nucleotides not matched to a gene: 11. Germline CDR1 and CDR2: MDHEN and SYDVKM. CDR3 coding DNA: TGTGCCAGCGGGCCCTTGGGAGGGGAGTACGAGCAGTACTTC. Protein: CASGPLGGEYEQYF.

The rearrangement links TRBV18 to TRBJ2-7, with 11 bases matching TRBD1. This CDR3 contains 15 residues. J lost 5 bases, V lost 0 bases, and 3 bases had no gene match. Germline CDR1 reads KGHSH; CDR2 reads LQKENI. CDR3 sequence reads: CASSPPGQGVNEQYF. The CDR3 region has the DNA TGTGCCAGCTCACCACCGGGACAGGGGGTGAACGAGCAGTACTTC.

CDR3 DNA: TGTGCCATCAGTGACCAGAAGGGGACTAGGCACAATGAGCAGTTCTTC. It translates to CAISDQKGTRHNEQFF. This chain links TRBV10-3 with TRBJ2-1; 8 nucleotides align to TRBD2. Trimming cost V 3 bases and J 5 bases; bases outside gene matches: 9. The length of the CDR3 is 16 residues. Germline V gene lookup returns CDR1 ENHRY and CDR2 SYGVKD.

The chain uses TRBV25-1 and TRBJ2-3, with 8 bases fitting TRBD2. V dropped 7 bases and J dropped 6; count of bases not matched to a gene: 12. This CDR3 has 15 residues. The germline gives CDR1 MGHDK, CDR2 SYGVNS. CDR3 nucleotides: TGTGCCAGCACCCCGGAGCGGGGGTTTTCTGATACGCAGTATTTT. Its translation: CASTPERGFSDTQYF. The variable domain in full, completed from reference TRBV25-1 and TRBJ2-3, reads EADIYQTPRYLVIGTGKKITLECSQTMGHDKMYWYQQDPGMELHLIHYSYGVNSTEKGDLSSESTVSRIRTEHFPLTLESARPSHTSQYLCASTPERGFSDTQYFGPGTRLTVL.

V is TRBV29-1 and J is TRBJ1-6; 10 bases are a match to TRBD1. This CDR3 region has 16 residues. Unmatched junction bases numbered 11, after V lost 6 bases and J lost 6 bases. Per the germline V gene, CDR1 is SQVTM and CDR2 is ANQGSEA. The CDR3 region is CSVYLGTGESNSPLHF. CDR3 DNA sequence: TGCAGCGTATACCTCGGGACAGGGGAAAGTAATTCACCCCTCCACTTT. Based on the CDR3 plus reference TRBV29-1 and TRBJ1-6, the full variable domain is SAVISQKPSRDICQRGTSLTIQCQVDSQVTMMFWYRQQPGQSLTLIATANQGSEATYESGFVIDKFPISRPNLTFSTLTVSNMSPEDSSIYLCSVYLGTGESNSPLHFGNGTRLTVT.

This clonotype turned up a few times. This chain uses TRBV6-2 or TRBV6-3 with TRBJ2-3; possible D gene TRBD2, 7 bases. CDR3 length: 12 amino acids. CDR1 and CDR2 (germline): MNHEY, SVGEGT. Deletions cut 8 bases from V and 2 bases from J, with 8 bases between. The DNA for the CDR3 is TGTGCCAGCGGGGGGGCCACAGATACGCAGTATTTT. Translation: CASGGATDTQYF.

The V and J genes are TRBV3-1 and TRBJ2-5, with 7 positions matching TRBD2. The CDR3 is made up of 19 amino acids. Germline values: CDR1 LGHDT, CDR2 YNNKEL (reference sequence). Losses at the gene ends were 2 bases for V and 1 base for J; bases not matched to a gene: 16. In DNA, the CDR3 is TGTGCCAGCAGCCAATTCGGCGGGGGAATCGGCCTGACCCAAGAGACCCAGTACTTC. It codes for CASSQFGGGIGLTQETQYF.

This chain connects TRBV7-3 to TRBJ1-2; D perhaps matches TRBD1 (5 bases). Germline values: CDR1 SGHTA, CDR2 FQGTGA. V dropped 0 bases and J dropped 2 bases, with 10 bases sitting between them. The length of the CDR3 is 15 residues. CDR3 residues: CASSLTGEGNYGYTF. As DNA, the CDR3 is TGTGCCAGCAGCTTAACGGGGGAGGGGAACTATGGCTACACCTTC. Filled out from reference TRBV7-3 and TRBJ1-2, the complete variable domain reads GAGVSQTPSNKVTEKGKYVELRCDPISGHTALYWYRQSLGQGPEFLIYFQGTGAADDSGLPNDRFFAVRPEGSVSTLKIQRTERGDSAVYLCASSLTGEGNYGYTFGSGTRLTVV.

On this clonotype: At one end the junction does not follow the germline gene, possibly because of a read error. The gene calls are TRBV6-1 and TRBJ1-6; D unresolved. There are 15 residues in the CDR3. In germline, CDR1 is MNHNS, CDR2 SASEGT. CDR3 amino acids: CASRAPTGWGSPRHF. The CDR3 DNA is TGTGCCAGCAGGGCCCCGACGGGGTGGGGATCACCCCGCCACTTT.

The genes are TRBV4-1 and TRBJ1-5, with 10 bases lining up with TRBD1. The germline V gene has CDR1 MGHRA and CDR2 YSYEKL. With 4 bases clipped from V and 5 bases from J, the junction kept 8 bases outside the gene matches. The CDR3 sequence is 16 residues long. The CDR3 DNA is TGCGCCAGCAGCCCCCGGGACAGGGGTCTTCATCAGCCCCAGCATTTT. Amino acids: CASSPRDRGLHQPQHF.

This clonotype was seen just once. The genes are TRBV29-1 and TRBJ2-1, with TRBD1 identical over 8 bases. CDR1 SQVTM and CDR2 ANQGSEA come from the germline V gene. CDR3 length: 15 amino acids. With 3 bases clipped from V and 4 bases from J, the junction kept 8 bases outside the gene matches. CDR3 protein: CSVELARQGYNEQFF. CDR3 DNA sequence: TGCAGCGTTGAGCTGGCGAGACAGGGGTACAATGAGCAGTTCTTC.

V is TRBV28 and J is TRBJ1-2; D is ambiguous. The V end was cut by 6 bases, the J end by 4 bases, with 12 bases between. Germline V gene data show CDR1 as MDHEN and CDR2 as SYDVKM. This CDR3 is 13 amino acids long. The DNA for the CDR3 is TGTGCCAGCAGCCACGGGGTAATCTATGGCTACACCTTC. This translates into CASSHGVIYGYTF.

The CDR3, as DNA: TGTGCCAGCAGTGAATTTGTTAGCTGGGAGACCCAGTACTTC. Translating gives CASSEFVSWETQYF. V usage is TRBV2 and J usage is TRBJ2-5; D is uncertain. From germline, CDR1 is SNHLY and CDR2 FYNNEI. The CDR3 has 14 amino acids. The germline V and J ends were trimmed by 2 bases and 5 bases, with 12 bases remaining between them.

The rearrangement uses TRBV10-3 and TRBJ2-1; D ambiguous. V lost 5 bases and J lost 9, with 11 bases in between. Germline V gene lookup returns CDR1 ENHRY and CDR2 SYGVKD. This CDR3 comprises 12 residues. The CDR3 spells CAISRSVGEQFF. The CDR3 DNA follows: TGTGCCATCAGTCGGTCTGTTGGTGAGCAGTTCTTC.

Comment on this clonotype: A read error may account for a junction end that differs from germline. V gene TRBV29-1 combines with J gene TRBJ1-1, with TRBD1 identical over 8 bases. The germline V gene has CDR1 SQVTM and CDR2 ANQGSEA. The CDR3 sequence is 13 residues long. The CDR3, as DNA: TGCAGCGTAGGGGACAGGATCAACACTGAAGTTTTCTTT. Encoded protein: CSVGDRINTEVFF.

This chain joins TRBV27 and TRBJ1-6; D perhaps matches TRBD1 (5 bases). Deletions cut 0 bases from V and 6 bases from J, with 12 bases between. The CDR3 length is 16 residues. The germline gives CDR1 MNHEY, CDR2 SMNVEV (reference sequence). The CDR3 DNA sequence: TGTGCCAGCAGTTTATCGTGGGACCGGCGTAATTCACCCCTCCACTTT. Translation gives CASSLSWDRRNSPLHF.

On this clonotype: The junction and the germline gene differ at one end; a read error may be behind it. The chain has TRBV4-3 and TRBJ2-1, with 11 nucleotides matching TRBD2. The CDR3 totals 18 residues. Germline CDR1 is LGHNA and CDR2 is YSLEER. The CDR3 region is CAGSEDPRGTSGDNEQFF. The DNA of the CDR3 is TGCGCCGGCAGCGAAGATCCCCGCGGGACTAGCGGAGACAATGAGCAGTTCTTC.

This clonotype was picked up a small number of times. The junction departs from germline at one end; a sequencing error may be responsible. The rearrangement uses TRBV7-8 and TRBJ2-4; D unresolved. The end of the DNA aligns better with TRBJ2-7, so the J call may be wrong. The CDR3 extends over 11 amino acids. The germline gives CDR1 SGHVS, CDR2 FQNEAQ. DNA for the CDR3: TGTGCCACCAGCCTCGAGGACGAGCAGTACTTC. Amino acid sequence: CATSLEDEQYF.

This rearrangement joins TRBV4-2 to TRBJ2-1; D is possibly TRBD1 or TRBD2 (5 bases each). The ends were cut back, 9 bases at V and 10 bases at J, with 10 bases in the middle. Germline CDR1 LGHNA, CDR2 YNFKEQ. This CDR3 has 10 amino acids. CDR3 loop: CASGTREQFF. The DNA of the CDR3 is TGTGCCAGTGGGACCCGCGAGCAGTTCTTC.

A note on this clonotype: One end of the junction varies from germline; a read error may be responsible. The gene calls are TRBV7-9 and TRBJ1-1; TRBD1 is a possible D gene (5 bases). CDR1 is SEHNR and CDR2 is FQNEAQ in the germline V gene (reference sequence). The CDR3 is made up of 14 amino acids. Written as DNA, the CDR3 is TGTGCCAACAGCTTGCGGTCGGGGGAAACTGAAGCTTTCTTT. As protein: CANSLRSGETEAFF.

In this sample, this clonotype turned up a few times. This sequence joins TRBV5-5 and TRBJ1-5, with TRBD1 identical over 11 bases. Germline CDR1 SGHKS, CDR2 YYEKEE (reference sequence). J gave up 3 bases and V 3 bases, and 8 bases lay outside the gene matches. The CDR3 consists of 17 residues. The CDR3 nucleotides read TGTGCCAGCAGCTCGTACGGGACAGGGGGGGACAATCAGCCCCAGCATTTT. Protein product: CASSSYGTGGDNQPQHF.

This clonotype has a handful of counts. The chain is built from TRBV6-5 and TRBJ2-3, with 7 bases aligning to TRBD2. CDR1 is MNHEY, CDR2 SVGAGI, per germline. CDR3 size: 19 residues. Trimming at V came to 0 bases and at J to 6 bases, leaving 18 bases not matched to a gene. CDR3 nucleotides: TGTGCCAGCAGTTACTCAGTCGGACTAGAAAAAGTCTGGGGGGATACGCAGTATTTT. Residues: CASSYSVGLEKVWGDTQYF.

This chain uses TRBV19 with TRBJ2-7; 8 nucleotides agree with TRBD2. Germline lookup yields CDR1 LNHDA and CDR2 SQIVND (reference sequence). Trimming removed 5 bases from V and 0 bases from J; junction bases left unmatched: 6. The CDR3 is 15 residues long. CDR3 region: CASSVTGGISYEQYF. The CDR3 DNA reads TGTGCCAGTAGTGTCACGGGGGGGATCTCCTACGAGCAGTACTTC.

This clonotype has more than one count but fewer than ten. The chain uses TRBV20-1 and TRBJ2-1; 9 bases are a match to TRBD1. CDR1 is DFQATT, CDR2 SNEGSKA, per germline (reference sequence). The CDR3 length is 14 residues. Trimming cost V 6 bases and J 4 bases; bases outside gene matches: 7. The CDR3 bases are TGCAGTGCGGTACCGGGACAGGGATACAATGAGCAGTTCTTC. It translates to CSAVPGQGYNEQFF.

This chain joins TRBV7-9 and TRBJ1-5, with D hard to call. V was shortened by 5 bases and J by 5 bases, with 7 bases between the two germline ends. The CDR3 runs to 12 residues. Germline V lookup: CDR1 SEHNR, CDR2 FQNEAQ (reference sequence). The CDR3 reads CASSTSDQPQHF. For the CDR3, the DNA is TGTGCCAGCAGCACCTCGGATCAGCCCCAGCATTTT.

The chain recombines TRBV29-1 with TRBJ1-4; D gene ambiguous. V was pared by 0 bases and J by 14 bases, with 10 bases between. The germline gives CDR1 SQVTM, CDR2 ANQGSEA. This CDR3 spans 11 amino acids. CDR3 nucleotide sequence: TGCAGCGTTGAAGAGGACGTGCGGCTGTTTTTT. Translation: CSVEEDVRLFF. Full variable domain (missing parts from reference TRBV29-1 and TRBJ1-4): SAVISQKPSRDICQRGTSLTIQCQVDSQVTMMFWYRQQPGQSLTLIATANQGSEATYESGFVIDKFPISRPNLTFSTLTVSNMSPEDSSIYLCSVEEDVRLFFGSGTQLSVL.

The rearrangement links TRBV12-3 or TRBV12-4 to TRBJ1-2, with 9 bases identical to TRBD1. V gave up 4 bases and J gave up 4 bases; unmatched junction bases: 13. The CDR3 contains 17 residues. CDR3 amino acids: CASSSTGTGSGGYGYTF. The CDR3 DNA sequence: TGTGCCAGCAGTTCAACCGGGACAGGGAGTGGTGGCTATGGCTACACCTTC.

This clonotype was recorded a few times. V and J are TRBV5-1 and TRBJ2-1; TRBD1 might be the D (6 bases). Germline CDR1 reads SGHRS; CDR2 reads YFSETQ. The CDR3 is made up of 13 amino acids. Trimming shortened V by 4 bases and J by 6 bases, and 11 bases separated the two germline ends. CDR3 bases: TGCGCCAGCAGCCTGGGACACGCCAATGAGCAGTTCTTC. This codes for CASSLGHANEQFF. Full variable domain (rest looked up from reference TRBV5-1 and TRBJ2-1): KAGVTQTPRYLIKTRGQQVTLSCSPISGHRSVSWYQQTPGQGLQFLFEYFSETQRNKGNFPGRFSGRQFSNSRSEMNVSTLELGDSALYLCASSLGHANEQFFGPGTRLTVL.

J is TRBJ2-3 and V is TRBV7-2; D gene ambiguous. The CDR3 length is 12 residues. Germline assignment: CDR1 SGHTA and CDR2 FQGNSA. Trimming took 5 bases from V and 6 from J, leaving 9 bases between them. CDR3 sequence (DNA): TGTGCCAGCAGCCCAACAGTTGATACGCAGTATTTT. Translating gives CASSPTVDTQYF.

The J gene is TRBJ2-4, the V gene TRBV4-3, with a weak D call TRBD1 (5 bases). Trimming removed 3 bases at V and 13 bases at J, with 16 bases between. The germline CDR1 and CDR2 sequences are LGHNA and YSLEER. CDR3 size: 13 residues. DNA for the CDR3: TGCGCCAGCAGCCAGACAGACGGGCGAACCCAGTACTTC. Translated: CASSQTDGRTQYF.

This chain's CDR3 is CASSQELAGYSHNEQFF. In nucleotides, the CDR3 is TGCGCCAGCAGCCAGGAACTAGCGGGGTATTCCCACAATGAGCAGTTCTTC. This sequence joins TRBV4-3 and TRBJ2-1; the match to TRBD2 covers 10 bases. Germline lookup yields CDR1 LGHNA and CDR2 YSLEER. The ends lost 3 bases at V and 5 bases at J; junction bases unmatched: 10. The CDR3 totals 17 residues.